These 9 T cell receptor beta chains were sequenced from one sample in a study of identical twins. From the 5' RACE reads, TCRdb called clonotypes with MiXCR, one entry per CDR3 protein. In the table there are 500,000 to 600,000 distinct CDR3 sequences, 20% to 25% of which are singletons. This sample was shared with a second study, whose subject was T cells expressing NK-cell markers.

Sequenced: CD4+ T cells sorted from blood. These receptors originate from a woman in her late teens or twenties in good health.

The V and J genes are TRBV19 and TRBJ1-1; 10 positions match TRBD1. The J segment lost 4 bases and the V segment lost 1 base, leaving 3 bases of the junction unmatched. CDR1 and CDR2 (germline): LNHDA, SQIVND (reference sequence). The CDR3 is 15 residues long. CDR3 amino acids: CASSIVWTGGTEAFF. The DNA for the CDR3 is TGTGCCAGTAGTATAGTGTGGACAGGGGGCACTGAAGCTTTCTTT. The full variable domain, with the rest looked up from reference TRBV19 and TRBJ1-1, is DGGITQSPKYLFRKEGQNVTLSCEQNLNHDAMYWYRQDPGQGLRLIYYSQIVNDFQKGDIAEGYSVSREKKESFPLTVTSAQKNPTAFYLCASSIVWTGGTEAFFGQGTRLTVV.

The V call is TRBV7-2, the J call TRBJ2-7; D might be TRBD1 (6 bases). The V end lost 1 base, the J end lost 4 bases, and 14 bases lay between the germline ends. Germline lookup yields CDR1 SGHTA and CDR2 FQGNSA. The CDR3 spans 15 residues. CDR3 coding DNA: TGTGCCAGCAGCTTAGGGCTGGGACACCAATACGAGCAGTACTTC. It specifies CASSLGLGHQYEQYF.

The rearrangement uses TRBV12-3 or TRBV12-4 and TRBJ1-2; D might be TRBD1 (6 bases). The ends were cut back, 7 bases at V and 5 bases at J, with 17 bases in the middle. The CDR3 covers 14 residues. CDR3 nucleotide sequence: TGTGCCAGCACGTTAACGGGACACGGGTATGGCTACACCTTC. Translated, it gives CASTLTGHGYGYTF.

This sequence joins TRBV29-1 and TRBJ1-1; no firm D call. Germline CDR1 is SQVTM and CDR2 is ANQGSEA. With 4 bases removed from V and 3 bases from J, the gap between germline ends came to 6 bases. The CDR3 has 11 amino acids. CDR3 region: CSVVQYTEAFF. The DNA for the CDR3 is TGCAGCGTTGTTCAGTACACTGAAGCTTTCTTT.

The gene calls are TRBV12-3 or TRBV12-4 and TRBJ1-1; D is undetermined. With 8 bases removed from V and 6 bases from J, the gap between germline ends came to 10 bases. The CDR3 is made up of 11 amino acids. The CDR3 reads CASRESAEAFF. The CDR3 DNA sequence: TGTGCCAGCCGGGAGTCCGCTGAAGCTTTCTTT.

The chain links TRBV6-2 or TRBV6-3 to TRBJ1-1; D remains ambiguous. The CDR3 sequence is 12 residues long. Germline values: CDR1 MNHEY, CDR2 SVGEGT. V shed 5 bases and J shed 10 bases, with 14 bases lying between them. The CDR3 region is CASSLSRTPAFF. In DNA form, the CDR3 reads TGTGCCAGCAGTCTATCTAGAACCCCAGCTTTCTTT.

V gene TRBV20-1 combines with J gene TRBJ2-7; no firm D call. CDR3 size: 10 residues. CDR1 is DFQATT, CDR2 SNEGSKA, per germline (reference sequence). Between the trimmed V and J ends, which lost 6 bases and 5 bases, there was a span of 8 bases. This CDR3 reads CSAGVHEQYF. The CDR3 coding sequence is TGCAGTGCCGGAGTCCACGAGCAGTACTTC.

V is TRBV29-1 and J is TRBJ2-3; 8 bases map to TRBD1. CDR1 SQVTM and CDR2 ANQGSEA come from the germline V gene. This CDR3 spans 15 amino acids. The trim removed 4 bases at V and 3 bases at J, leaving 9 bases unmatched. As DNA, the CDR3 is TGCAGCGTTGGGGGGGACAGGAGGTTGACAGATACGCAGTATTTT. Translated, it gives CSVGGDRRLTDTQYF.

This clonotype was counted between two and nine times. The rearrangement links TRBV20-1 to TRBJ2-1; 8 nucleotides agree with TRBD2. This CDR3 spans 14 amino acids. Germline V gene data show CDR1 as DFQATT and CDR2 as SNEGSKA (reference sequence). J gave up 3 bases and V 5 bases, and 6 bases lay outside the gene matches. The CDR3 region has the DNA TGCAGTGCTCTCTATGGGACTAGCTACAATGAGCAGTTCTTC. Protein sequence: CSALYGTSYNEQFF.